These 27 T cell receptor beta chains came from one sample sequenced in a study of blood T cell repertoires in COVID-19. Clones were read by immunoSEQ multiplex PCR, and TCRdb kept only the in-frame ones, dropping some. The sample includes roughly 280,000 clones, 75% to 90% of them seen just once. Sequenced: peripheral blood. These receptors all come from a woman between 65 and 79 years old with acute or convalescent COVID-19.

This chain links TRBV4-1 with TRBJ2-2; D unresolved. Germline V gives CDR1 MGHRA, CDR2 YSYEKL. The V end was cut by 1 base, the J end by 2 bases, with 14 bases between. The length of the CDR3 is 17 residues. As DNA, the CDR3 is TGCGCCAGCAGCCAAGGGTCGGTAGATGGTAACACCGGGGAGCTGTTTTTT. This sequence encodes CASSQGSVDGNTGELFF.

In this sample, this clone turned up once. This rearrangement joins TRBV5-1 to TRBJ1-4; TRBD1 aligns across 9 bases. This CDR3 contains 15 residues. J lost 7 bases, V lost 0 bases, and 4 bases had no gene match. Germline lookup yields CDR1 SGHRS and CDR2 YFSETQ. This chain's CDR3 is CASSLGVTGGEKLFF. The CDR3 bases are TGCGCCAGCAGCTTGGGGGTGACAGGGGGTGAAAAACTGTTTTTT.

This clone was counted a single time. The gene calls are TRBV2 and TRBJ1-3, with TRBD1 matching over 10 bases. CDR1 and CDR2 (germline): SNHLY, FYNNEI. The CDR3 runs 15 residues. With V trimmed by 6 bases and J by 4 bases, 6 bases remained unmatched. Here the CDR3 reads CASRLTGQGGNTIYF. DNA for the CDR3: TGTGCCAGCAGACTGACGGGACAGGGGGGAAACACCATATATTTT.

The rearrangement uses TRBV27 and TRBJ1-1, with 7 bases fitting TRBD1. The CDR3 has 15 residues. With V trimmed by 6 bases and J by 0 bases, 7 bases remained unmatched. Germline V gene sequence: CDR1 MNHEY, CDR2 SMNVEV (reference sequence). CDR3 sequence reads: CASRPSGGMNTEAFF. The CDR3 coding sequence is TGTGCCAGCAGGCCATCAGGGGGTATGAACACTGAAGCTTTCTTT.

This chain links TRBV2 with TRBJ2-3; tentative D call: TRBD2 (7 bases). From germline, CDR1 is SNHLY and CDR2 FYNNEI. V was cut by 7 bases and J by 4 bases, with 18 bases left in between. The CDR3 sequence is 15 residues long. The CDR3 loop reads CASTRGGARADTQYF. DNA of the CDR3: TGTGCCAGCACCCGAGGGGGGGCTAGGGCAGATACGCAGTATTTT.

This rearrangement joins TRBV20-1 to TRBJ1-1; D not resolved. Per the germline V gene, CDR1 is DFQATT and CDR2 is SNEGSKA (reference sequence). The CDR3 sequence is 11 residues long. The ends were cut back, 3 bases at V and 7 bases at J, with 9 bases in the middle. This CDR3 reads CSASSVIEAFF. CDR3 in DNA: TGCAGTGCTAGCTCAGTGATTGAAGCTTTCTTT.

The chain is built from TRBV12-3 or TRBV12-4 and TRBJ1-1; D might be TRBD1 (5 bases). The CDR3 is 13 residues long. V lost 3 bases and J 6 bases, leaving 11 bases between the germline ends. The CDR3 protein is CASSLDRGAEAFF. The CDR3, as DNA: TGTGCCAGCAGTTTGGATCGGGGGGCTGAAGCTTTCTTT.

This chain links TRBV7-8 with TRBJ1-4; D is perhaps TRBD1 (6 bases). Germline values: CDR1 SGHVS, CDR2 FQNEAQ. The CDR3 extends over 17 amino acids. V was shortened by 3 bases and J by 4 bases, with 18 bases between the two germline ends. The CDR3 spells CASSFTGLSPLNEKLFF. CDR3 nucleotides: TGTGCCAGCAGCTTTACAGGGCTGAGCCCTCTTAATGAAAAACTGTTTTTT.

The CDR3 protein is CASSVTSGGNEQFF. The DNA of the CDR3 is TGCGCCAGCAGCGTGACTAGCGGGGGAAATGAGCAGTTCTTC. This chain uses TRBV5-1 with TRBJ2-1, with 12 bases lining up with TRBD2. Germline V lookup: CDR1 SGHRS, CDR2 YFSETQ. Trimming at V came to 4 bases and at J to 7 bases, leaving 3 bases not matched to a gene. The CDR3 sequence is 14 residues long.

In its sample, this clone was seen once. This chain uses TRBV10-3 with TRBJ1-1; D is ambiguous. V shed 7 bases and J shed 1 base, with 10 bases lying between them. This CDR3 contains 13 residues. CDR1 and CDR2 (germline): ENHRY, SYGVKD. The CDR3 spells CAITVKENTEAFF. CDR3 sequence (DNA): TGTGCCATCACGGTAAAAGAGAACACTGAAGCTTTCTTT.

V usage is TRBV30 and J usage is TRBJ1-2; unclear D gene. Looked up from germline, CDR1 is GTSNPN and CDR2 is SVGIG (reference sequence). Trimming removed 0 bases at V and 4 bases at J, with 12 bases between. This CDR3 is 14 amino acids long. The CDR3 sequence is CAWSVQAAVYGYTF. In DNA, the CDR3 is TGTGCCTGGAGTGTCCAAGCGGCAGTCTATGGCTACACCTTC.

The DNA for the CDR3 is TGTGCCAGCAGCCCGGGGGACAGCCTTTACTATGGCTACACCTTC. Its protein is CASSPGDSLYYGYTF. The rearrangement uses TRBV9 and TRBJ1-2; 7 bases map to TRBD1. This CDR3 spans 15 amino acids. The germline CDR1 and CDR2 sequences are SGDLS and YYNGEE. Trimming removed 4 bases from V and 3 bases from J; junction bases left unmatched: 9.

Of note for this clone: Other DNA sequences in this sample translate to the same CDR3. The CDR3 protein is CASSQVVAGVNTGELFF. CDR3 nucleotide sequence: TGCGCCAGCAGCCAGGTTGTAGCGGGGGTAAACACCGGGGAGCTGTTTTTT. V is TRBV4-1 and J is TRBJ2-2; 9 bases agree with TRBD2. Germline V lookup: CDR1 MGHRA, CDR2 YSYEKL. This CDR3 has 17 amino acids. V gave up 3 bases and J gave up 2 bases; unmatched junction bases: 7.

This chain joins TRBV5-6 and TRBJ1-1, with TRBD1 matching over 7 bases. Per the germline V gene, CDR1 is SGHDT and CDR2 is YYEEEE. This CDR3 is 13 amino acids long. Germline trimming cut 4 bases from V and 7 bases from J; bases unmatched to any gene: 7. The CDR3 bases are TGTGCCAGCAGCCGACAGGGCGGTGGTGAAGCTTTCTTT. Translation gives CASSRQGGGEAFF.

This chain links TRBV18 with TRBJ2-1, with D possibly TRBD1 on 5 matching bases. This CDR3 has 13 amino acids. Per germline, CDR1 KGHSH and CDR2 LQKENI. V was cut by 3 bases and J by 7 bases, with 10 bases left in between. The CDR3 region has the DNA TGTGCCAGCTCACCCTCACAGGAAAATGAGCAGTTCTTC. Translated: CASSPSQENEQFF.

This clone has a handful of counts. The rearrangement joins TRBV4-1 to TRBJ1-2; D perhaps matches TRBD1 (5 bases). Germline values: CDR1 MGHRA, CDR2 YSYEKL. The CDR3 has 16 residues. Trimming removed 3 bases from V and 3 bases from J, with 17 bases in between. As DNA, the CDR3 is TGCGCCAGCAGCCACGATCCGCGGGGGACGGACTATGGCTACACCTTC. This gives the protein CASSHDPRGTDYGYTF.

DNA for the CDR3: TGCGCCAGCAGGGCTAGCGGGGGGGTTTACAATGAGCAGTTCTTC. Its protein is CASRASGGVYNEQFF. The chain couples TRBV5-1 to TRBJ2-1; 12 bases are a match to TRBD2. CDR3 size: 15 residues. Germline V gene data show CDR1 as SGHRS and CDR2 as YFSETQ. V dropped 5 bases and J dropped 4; count of bases not matched to a gene: 4. Together with reference TRBV5-1 and TRBJ2-1, the CDR3 gives the full variable domain: KAGVTQTPRYLIKTRGQQVTLSCSPISGHRSVSWYQQTPGQGLQFLFEYFSETQRNKGNFPGRFSGRQFSNSRSEMNVSTLELGDSALYLCASRASGGVYNEQFFGPGTRLTVL.

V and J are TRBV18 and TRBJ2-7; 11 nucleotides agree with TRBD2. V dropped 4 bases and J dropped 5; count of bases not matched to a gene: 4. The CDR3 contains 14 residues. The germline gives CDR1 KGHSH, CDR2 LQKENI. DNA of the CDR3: TGTGCCAGCTCACGACTAGCGGGGCTTGACGAGCAGTACTTC. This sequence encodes CASSRLAGLDEQYF.

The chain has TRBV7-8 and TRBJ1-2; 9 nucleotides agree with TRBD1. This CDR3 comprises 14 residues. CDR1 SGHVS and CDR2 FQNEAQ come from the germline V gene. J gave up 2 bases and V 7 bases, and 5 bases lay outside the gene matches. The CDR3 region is CASTRDRGNYGYTF. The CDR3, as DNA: TGTGCCAGCACCCGAGACAGGGGGAACTATGGCTACACCTTC.

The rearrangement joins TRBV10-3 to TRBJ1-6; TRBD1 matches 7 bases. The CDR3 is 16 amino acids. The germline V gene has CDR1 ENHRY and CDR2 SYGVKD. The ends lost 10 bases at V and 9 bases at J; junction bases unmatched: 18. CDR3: CATTESAGQIISPLHF. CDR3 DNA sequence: TGTGCCACCACGGAGAGCGCGGGACAGATTATTTCACCCCTCCACTTT.

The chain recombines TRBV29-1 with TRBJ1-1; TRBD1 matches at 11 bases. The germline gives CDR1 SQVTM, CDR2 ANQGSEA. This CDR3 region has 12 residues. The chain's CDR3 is CRGTGGNTEAFF. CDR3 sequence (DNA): TGCAGGGGGACAGGGGGGAACACTGAAGCTTTCTTT.

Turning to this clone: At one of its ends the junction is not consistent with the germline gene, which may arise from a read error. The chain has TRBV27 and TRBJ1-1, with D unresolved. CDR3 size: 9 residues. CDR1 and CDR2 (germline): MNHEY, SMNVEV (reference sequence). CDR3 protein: CARAPRGIF. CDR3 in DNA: TGTGCCAGGGCCCCGCGAGGTATCTTT.

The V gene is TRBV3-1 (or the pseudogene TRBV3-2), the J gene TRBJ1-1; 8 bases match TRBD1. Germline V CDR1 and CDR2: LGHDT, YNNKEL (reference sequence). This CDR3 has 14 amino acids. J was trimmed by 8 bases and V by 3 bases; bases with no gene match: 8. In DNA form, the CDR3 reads TGTGCCAGCAGCCACCGGGACAGGAGGTCGGAAGCTTTCTTT. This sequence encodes CASSHRDRRSEAFF.

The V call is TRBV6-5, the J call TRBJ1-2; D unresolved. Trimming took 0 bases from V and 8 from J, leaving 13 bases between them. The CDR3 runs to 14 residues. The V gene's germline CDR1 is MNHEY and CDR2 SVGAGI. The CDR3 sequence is CASSYSIVEAGYTF. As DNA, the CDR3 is TGTGCCAGCAGTTACTCGATTGTGGAGGCAGGCTACACCTTC.

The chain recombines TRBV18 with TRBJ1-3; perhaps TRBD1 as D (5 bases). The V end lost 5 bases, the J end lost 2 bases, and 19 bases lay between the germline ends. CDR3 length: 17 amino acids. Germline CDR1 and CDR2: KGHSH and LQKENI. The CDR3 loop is CASSSTQGVLTGNTIYF. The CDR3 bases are TGTGCCAGCTCATCGACGCAGGGCGTATTAACTGGAAACACCATATATTTT.

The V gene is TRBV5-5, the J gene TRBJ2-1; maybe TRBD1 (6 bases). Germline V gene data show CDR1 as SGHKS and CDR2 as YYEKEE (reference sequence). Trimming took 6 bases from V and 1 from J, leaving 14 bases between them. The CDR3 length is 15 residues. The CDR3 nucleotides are TGTGCCAGCACATCACAGGGTTTGTCCTACAATGAGCAGTTCTTC. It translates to CASTSQGLSYNEQFF.

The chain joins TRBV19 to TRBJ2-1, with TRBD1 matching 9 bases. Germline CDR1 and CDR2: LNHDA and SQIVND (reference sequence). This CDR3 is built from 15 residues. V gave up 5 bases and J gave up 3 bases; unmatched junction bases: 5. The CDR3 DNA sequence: TGTGCCAGTAGTCGGGGGACAGGGATCTACAATGAGCAGTTCTTC. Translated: CASSRGTGIYNEQFF.